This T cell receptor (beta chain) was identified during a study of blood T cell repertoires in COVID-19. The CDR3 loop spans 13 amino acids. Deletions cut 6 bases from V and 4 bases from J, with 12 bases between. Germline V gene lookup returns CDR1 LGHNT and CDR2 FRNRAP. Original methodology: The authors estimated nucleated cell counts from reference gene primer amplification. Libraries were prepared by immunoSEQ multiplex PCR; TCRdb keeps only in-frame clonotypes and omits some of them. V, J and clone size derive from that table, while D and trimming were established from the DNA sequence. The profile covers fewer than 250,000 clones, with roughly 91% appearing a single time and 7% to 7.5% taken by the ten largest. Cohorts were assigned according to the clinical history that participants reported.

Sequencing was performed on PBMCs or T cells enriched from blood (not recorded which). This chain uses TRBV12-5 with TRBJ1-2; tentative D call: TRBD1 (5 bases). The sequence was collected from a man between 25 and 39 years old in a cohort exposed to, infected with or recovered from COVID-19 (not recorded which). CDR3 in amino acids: CASGTGGSYGYTF. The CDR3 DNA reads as TGTGCTAGTGGGACCGGGGGGAGCTATGGCTACACCTTC. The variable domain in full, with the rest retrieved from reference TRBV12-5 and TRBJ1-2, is DARVTQTPRHKVTEMGQEVTMRCQPILGHNTVFWYRQTMMQGLELLAYFRNRAPLDDSGMPKDRFSAEMPDATLATLKIQPSEPRDSAVYFCASGTGGSYGYTFGSGTRLTVV.